This T cell receptor beta chain was obtained from a study of cytomegalovirus exposure and HLA in healthy donors. About the research overall: Earlier work reported 110 million or so unique TCR beta sequences from about 200 million T cells.

PCR primers comprised 60 Vbeta and 13 Jbeta primers. TCRdb's copy holds only in-frame clones and misses some; the assay was immunoSEQ multiplex PCR. The repertoire table contains 95,000 to 150,000 clones. About this clone: Its antigen is not known.

Study-wide results and caveats: Specific recognition of CMV antigens was confirmed in vitro for a few chains (all CMV-associated). In a later analysis, at a false discovery rate of 0.05, some 17,000 TCR beta sequences were associated with HLA alleles. The investigators catalogued 150 or so TCR beta chains as cytomegalovirus-associated.

Germline CDR1 and CDR2: GTSNPN and SVGIG (reference sequence). Deletions cut 3 bases from V and 2 bases from J, with 22 bases between. The CDR3 is 17 amino acids. This sequence was found in a man between 18 and 29 years old in good health and CMV-seronegative. J is TRBJ1-2 and V is TRBV30, with D possibly being TRBD1 (6 bases). The sample taken for sequencing was PBMCs. This CDR3 is CAWRPQGRFQGNYGYTF. CDR3 in DNA: TGTGCCTGGAGACCACAGGGACGTTTTCAGGGGAACTATGGCTACACCTTC. Full variable domain (outside the CDR3, taken from reference TRBV30 and TRBJ1-2): SQTIHQWPATLVQPVGSPLSLECTVEGTSNPNLYWYRQAAGRGLQLLFYSVGIGQISSEVPQNLSASRPQDRQFILSSKKLLLSDSGFYLCAWRPQGRFQGNYGYTFGSGTRLTVV.